This T cell receptor (beta chain) emerged from a study of T cells expressing NK-cell markers. Study-level information: The study drew TCR beta repertoires from sorted CD3+CD56+NKG2C+, CD3+CD56+NKG2C- and CD3+CD56-NKG2C+ T cells. Whole-study findings and limits: As a fraction of CD8+ T cells, dominant NKG2C+ clonotypes reached about 1.0-8% in 5 to 7 donors. Clarity on HCMV specificity was lacking for the expanded NKG2C+ T cell clones.

In generating TCR beta cDNA, 5'RACE template switching with UMIs was used. With the 5' RACE reads reprocessed, TCRdb shows one record per CDR3 protein and no DNA. Its table lists about half a million distinct CDR3 sequences. Of note for this clonotype: Its target is unknown.

Looked up from germline, CDR1 is SGHDN and CDR2 is FVKESK. This CDR3 spans 13 amino acids. The V gene is TRBV14, the J gene TRBJ1-1. This receptor was obtained from a woman between 45 and 60 years old in good health. The sequenced sample consisted of blood T cells: a sorted CD56 or NKG2C T cell subset, CD4+ or CD8+ T cells, or bulk PBMC T cells (not recorded which). CDR3 sequence reads: CASSLKLNTEAFF. Using reference TRBV14 and TRBJ1-1 for the parts outside the CDR3, the full variable domain is EAGVTQFPSHSVIEKGQTVTLRCDPISGHDNLYWYRRVMGKEIKFLLHFVKESKQDESGMPNNRFLAERTGGTYSTLKVQPAELEDSGVYFCASSLKLNTEAFFGQGTRLTVV.